The 8 T cell receptor beta chains below come from one sample, sequenced in a study of T cell repertoires in cytomegalovirus infection. One entry per CDR3 protein results from TCRdb running MiXCR on the reads. The sample consists of roughly 920,000 distinct CDR3 sequences, about a third of them appearing once. Their target antigens are unknown. This sample comprised cultured CD8+ T cells from PBMCs, obtained from culture after CMV antigen stimulation. Receptor source: a human donor in good health (CMV status not recorded). Some clones in this sample may be carry-over from other donors' samples.

The chain has TRBV2 and TRBJ2-3; the match to TRBD2 covers 7 bases. Germline V gene sequence: CDR1 SNHLY, CDR2 FYNNEI. V shed 8 bases, J shed 2 bases, and the junction held 10 bases outside the gene matches. CDR3 length equals 15 residues. The CDR3 DNA sequence: TGTGCCAGCGGAGGGTCAAGCGGGGACACAGATACGCAGTATTTT. Encoded protein: CASGGSSGDTDTQYF. Combining the CDR3 with reference TRBV2 and TRBJ2-3 gives the whole variable domain EPEVTQTPSHQVTQMGQEVILRCVPISNHLYFYWYRQILGQKVEFLVSFYNNEISEKSEIFDDQFSVERPDGSNFTLKIRSTKLEDSAMYFCASGGSSGDTDTQYFGPGTRLTVL.

The genes are TRBV7-9 and TRBJ2-3; TRBD2 matches at 9 bases. The germline V gene has CDR1 SEHNR and CDR2 FQNEAQ (reference sequence). There are 17 residues in the CDR3. The V gene end was trimmed by 6 bases and the J gene end by 2 bases; junction bases not matched to a gene: 12. For the CDR3, the DNA is TGTGCCAGCAGTTCTCCATTAGCGGGGGAGAACACAGATACGCAGTATTTT. Translation: CASSSPLAGENTDTQYF.

This clonotype has more than one count but fewer than ten. The chain is built from TRBV7-9 and TRBJ2-2; the match to TRBD1 covers 8 bases. Trimming at V came to 2 bases and at J to 7 bases, leaving 6 bases not matched to a gene. Germline CDR1 reads SEHNR; CDR2 reads FQNEAQ (reference sequence). CDR3 length: 15 residues. Here the CDR3 reads CASSLKQGESGELFF. CDR3 coding DNA: TGTGCCAGCAGCTTAAAACAGGGGGAAAGCGGGGAGCTGTTTTTT. The full variable domain, completed using reference TRBV7-9 and TRBJ2-2, is DTGVSQNPRHKITKRGQNVTFRCDPISEHNRLYWYRQTLGQGPEFLTYFQNEAQLEKSRLLSDRFSAERPKGSFSTLEIQRTEQGDSAMYLCASSLKQGESGELFFGEGSRLTVL.

This clonotype was seen once. A much larger clone differs by one base, so this may be a read error. The rearrangement joins TRBV12-3 or TRBV12-4 to TRBJ1-2; D might be TRBD1 (6 bases). The CDR3 is made up of 12 amino acids. The CDR3 loop reads CVGDGGRYGYTF. DNA for the CDR3: TGTGTCGGGGATGGGGGCAGATATGGCTACACCTTC.

The chain employs TRBV6-6 and TRBJ2-5, with 10 bases lining up with TRBD1. The CDR3 is made up of 17 amino acids. The V segment lost 2 bases and the J segment 5 bases; nucleotides outside the gene matches: 11. Looked up from germline, CDR1 is MNHNY and CDR2 is SVGAGI (reference sequence). The CDR3 loop is CASSYAVPGQGFETQYF. The CDR3 DNA is TGTGCCAGCAGTTACGCTGTCCCGGGACAGGGGTTTGAGACCCAGTACTTC.

This clonotype was detected a few times. V is TRBV27 and J is TRBJ1-5; D is uncertain. CDR3 length: 13 residues. From germline, CDR1 is MNHEY and CDR2 SMNVEV (reference sequence). Trimming stripped 0 bases from V and 4 bases from J, with 4 bases between. DNA for the CDR3: TGTGCCAGCAGTTTATCCCATAATCAGCCCCAGCATTTT. Translation: CASSLSHNQPQHF.

The rearrangement links TRBV7-6 to TRBJ2-3; D gene ambiguous. Germline assignment: CDR1 SGHVS and CDR2 FNYEAQ. The V gene lost 1 base and the J gene lost 2 bases, with 7 bases spanning the gap. The CDR3 is made up of 14 amino acids. This CDR3 is CASSLVQDTDTQYF. The CDR3 DNA reads TGTGCCAGCAGCTTAGTCCAAGACACAGATACGCAGTATTTT.

This clonotype has a handful of counts. V is TRBV13 and J is TRBJ2-2; possibly TRBD2 for D (5 bases). The CDR3 covers 14 residues. Trimming stripped 5 bases from V and 5 bases from J, with 12 bases between. The V gene's germline CDR1 is PRHDT and CDR2 FYEKMQ (reference sequence). The CDR3 DNA is TGTGCCAGCAGCACGCGGGTACTTACCGGGGAGCTGTTTTTT. It codes for CASSTRVLTGELFF.